This T cell receptor (beta chain) is drawn from a study of technical replicates of blood from several donors. This clone occurred once. The CDR3 loop spans 18 amino acids. The J segment lost 2 bases and the V segment lost 0 bases, leaving 7 bases of the junction unmatched. Germline loops: CDR1 SGHVS, CDR2 FNYEAQ. Sequencing used immunoSEQ multiplex PCR; TCRdb keeps in-frame clones, though not all of them. The table lists approximately 70,000 clones, around 93% of them singletons. The chain links TRBV7-6 to TRBJ2-6, with 7 bases that match TRBD1. Sequenced sample: T cells isolated from PBMCs. This TCR came from a human donor in good health. The CDR3 nucleotides are TGTGCCAGCAGCTTAGCAGGGGGCGCTTCAGCTGGGGCCAACGTCCTGACTTTC. Translating gives CASSLAGGASAGANVLTF.